These 7 T cell receptor beta chains share one sample of origin, sequenced in a study of blood T cell repertoires in COVID-19 (dated by TCRdb to 2018 to 2021). Libraries were constructed by the immunoSEQ multiplex PCR assay. Held by TCRdb, this immuneACCESS table contains in-frame sequences only and omits some clones. Under half of the omission traces to an unresolved V gene where checked; the cause of the rest is unknown. This sample is represented by some 300,000 clones; 80% to 90% of them were singletons. The ten biggest clones cover around 13% of the sample. The sample comprised peripheral blood. These receptors all stem from a woman in her seventies with COVID-19, enrolled during active disease.

The chain carries TRBV10-2 and TRBJ2-7; TRBD2 agrees at 8 bases. This CDR3 spans 14 amino acids. The germline V gene encodes CDR1 WSHSY and CDR2 SAAADI. V lost 5 bases to trimming and J lost 4 bases; unmatched junction nucleotides: 7. The CDR3 DNA follows: TGCGCCAGCAGTTTAGCGGGGATCGTATACGAGCAGTACTTC. This encodes CASSLAGIVYEQYF.

The gene calls are TRBV27 and TRBJ2-7; tentative D call: TRBD1 (5 bases). Trimming pared 3 bases from V and 0 bases from J, leaving 6 bases between. CDR1 and CDR2 from the germline V gene are MNHEY and SMNVEV (reference sequence). The CDR3 is 13 residues long. CDR3 in amino acids: CASSFDSSYEQYF. The CDR3 bases are TGTGCCAGCAGTTTTGACAGCTCCTACGAGCAGTACTTC.

The V gene is TRBV19, the J gene TRBJ1-2; D uncertain. Germline V gene sequence: CDR1 LNHDA, CDR2 SQIVND (reference sequence). The CDR3 loop spans 12 amino acids. V lost 9 bases to trimming and J lost 3 bases, with 11 bases between them. The chain's CDR3 is CASLDHYYGYTF. In DNA, the CDR3 is TGTGCCAGCCTAGACCACTACTATGGCTACACCTTC.

The V call is TRBV15, the J call TRBJ2-7; 8 bases are shared with TRBD2. V lost 5 bases, J lost 2 bases, and 14 bases stayed unmatched. CDR1 is LNHNV, CDR2 YYDKDF, per germline (reference sequence). CDR3 length: 17 amino acids. CDR3 amino acids: CATSSERGGGLAYEQYF. The CDR3 DNA reads TGTGCCACCAGCTCCGAAAGGGGCGGGGGGCTAGCCTACGAGCAGTACTTC.

The chain employs TRBV4-1 and TRBJ1-2; TRBD1 might be the D (5 bases). There are 15 residues in the CDR3. V was trimmed by 4 bases and J by 4 bases, leaving 16 bases between them. Looked up from germline, CDR1 is MGHRA and CDR2 is YSYEKL. CDR3: CASSPRGDLGYGYTF. CDR3 bases: TGCGCCAGCAGCCCCCGGGGGGACCTGGGCTATGGCTACACCTTC.

The V gene is TRBV3-1 (or the pseudogene TRBV3-2), the J gene TRBJ1-2; tentative D call: TRBD1 (5 bases). Between the trimmed V and J ends, which lost 3 bases and 3 bases, there was a span of 11 bases. The CDR3 runs to 14 residues. Germline V gene data show CDR1 as LGHDT and CDR2 as YNNKEL (reference sequence). As DNA, the CDR3 is TGTGCCAGCAGCCAGCCGGGACTGGACTATGGCTACACCTTC. Translating it yields CASSQPGLDYGYTF.

This chain uses TRBV30 with TRBJ1-3, with a possible D match to TRBD1 (5 bases). The germline V gene encodes CDR1 GTSNPN and CDR2 SVGIG (reference sequence). CDR3 length: 11 amino acids. Trimming left V 8 bases short and J 7 bases short, with 12 bases between. The CDR3 sequence: CALRPGNTIYF. In nucleotides, the CDR3 is TGTGCCCTAAGGCCAGGGAACACCATATATTTT.